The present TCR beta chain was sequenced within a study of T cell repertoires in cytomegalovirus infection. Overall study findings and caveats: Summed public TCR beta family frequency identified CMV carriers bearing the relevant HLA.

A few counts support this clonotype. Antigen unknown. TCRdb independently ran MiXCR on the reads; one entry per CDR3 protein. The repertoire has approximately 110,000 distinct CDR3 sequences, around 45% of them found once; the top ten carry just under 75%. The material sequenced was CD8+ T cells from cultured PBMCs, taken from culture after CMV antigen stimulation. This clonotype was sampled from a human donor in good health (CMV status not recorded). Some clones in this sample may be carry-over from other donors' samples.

This CDR3 reads CASSLAPRGSLQPQHF. The CDR3 nucleotides read TGTGCCAGCAGTTTAGCCCCCAGGGGCTCACTTCAGCCCCAGCATTTT. The rearrangement joins TRBV12-3 or TRBV12-4 to TRBJ1-5, with D possibly being TRBD1 (6 bases). The CDR3 runs 16 residues. V lost 0 bases to trimming and J lost 6 bases, with 15 bases between them.